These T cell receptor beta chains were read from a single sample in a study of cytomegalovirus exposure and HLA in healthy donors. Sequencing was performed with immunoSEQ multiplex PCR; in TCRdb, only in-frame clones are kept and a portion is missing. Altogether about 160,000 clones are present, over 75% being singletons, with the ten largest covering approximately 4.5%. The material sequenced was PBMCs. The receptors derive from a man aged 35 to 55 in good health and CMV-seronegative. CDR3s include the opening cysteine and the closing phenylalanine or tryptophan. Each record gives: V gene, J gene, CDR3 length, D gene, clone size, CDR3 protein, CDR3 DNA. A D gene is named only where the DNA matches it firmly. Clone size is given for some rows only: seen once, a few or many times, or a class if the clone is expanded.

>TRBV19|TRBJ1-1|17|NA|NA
CASSIPTGWGTNTEAFF
TGTGCCAGTAGTATACCAACGGGGTGGGGGACAAACACTGAAGCTTTCTTT
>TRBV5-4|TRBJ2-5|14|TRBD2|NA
CASKSSGVQETQYF
TGTGCCAGCAAATCCAGCGGGGTACAAGAGACCCAGTACTTC
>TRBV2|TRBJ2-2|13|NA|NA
CASRAGTTGELFF
TGTGCCAGCAGAGCCGGGACAACCGGGGAGCTGTTTTTT
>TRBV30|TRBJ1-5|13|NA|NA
CAWSRWGRRAQHF
TGTGCCTGGAGTCGGTGGGGCCGCCGGGCCCAGCATTTT
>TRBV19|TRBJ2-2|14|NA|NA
CASSVSFGTGELFF
TGTGCCAGTAGTGTCTCTTTCGGGACCGGGGAGCTGTTTTTT
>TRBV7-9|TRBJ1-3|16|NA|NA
CATDPLTGRAGNTIYF
TGTGCCACCGATCCGTTGACAGGAAGGGCTGGAAACACCATATATTTT
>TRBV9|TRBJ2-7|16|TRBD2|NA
CASSSSGGQNSYEQYF
TGTGCCAGCTCCTCTAGCGGGGGGCAGAACTCCTACGAGCAGTACTTC
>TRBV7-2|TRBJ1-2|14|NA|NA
CASSLAVGGYGYTF
TGTGCCAGCAGCTTAGCGGTGGGGGGCTATGGCTACACCTTC
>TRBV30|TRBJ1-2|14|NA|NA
CAWVEESFNYGYTF
TGTGCTTGGGTCGAAGAGTCTTTTAACTATGGCTACACCTTC
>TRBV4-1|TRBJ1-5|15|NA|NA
CASSRDDNSNQPQHF
TGCGCCAGCAGCCGCGACGACAACAGCAATCAGCCCCAGCATTTT
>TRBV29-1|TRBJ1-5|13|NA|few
CSVGGGSNQPQHF
TGCAGCGTCGGGGGGGGGAGCAATCAGCCCCAGCATTTT
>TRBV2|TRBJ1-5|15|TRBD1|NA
CASRSGTGRNQPQHF
TGTGCCAGCAGATCCGGGACAGGGAGGAATCAGCCCCAGCATTTT
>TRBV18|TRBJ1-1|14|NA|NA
CASSPREFGTEAFF
TGTGCCAGCTCACCGAGGGAATTTGGCACTGAAGCTTTCTTT
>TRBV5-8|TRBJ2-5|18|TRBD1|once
CASSLRTGAKAYLETQYF
TGTGCCAGCAGCCTTCGGACAGGGGCCAAGGCCTATCTGGAGACCCAGTACTTC
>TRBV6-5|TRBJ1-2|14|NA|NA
CASRTAGTLSGYTF
TGTGCCAGCAGAACGGCGGGGACCCTAAGTGGCTACACCTTC
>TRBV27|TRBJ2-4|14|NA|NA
CASSREVTKNIQYF
TGTGCCAGCAGCCGGGAAGTGACCAAAAACATTCAGTACTTC
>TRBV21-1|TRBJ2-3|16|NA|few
CASSKVTGGPTDTQYF
TGTGCCAGCAGCAAAGTGACAGGGGGCCCCACAGATACGCAGTATTTT
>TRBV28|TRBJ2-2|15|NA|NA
CASSPPTEPTGELFF
TGTGCCAGCAGTCCCCCGACAGAACCCACCGGGGAGCTGTTTTTT
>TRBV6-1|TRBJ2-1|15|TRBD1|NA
CASSEATGGRNEQFF
TGTGCCAGCAGTGAAGCGACAGGGGGCAGGAATGAGCAGTTCTTC
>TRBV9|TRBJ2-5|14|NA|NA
CASSPGPEEETQYF
TGTGCCAGCAGCCCCGGCCCCGAGGAGGAGACCCAGTACTTC
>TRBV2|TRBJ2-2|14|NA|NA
CASKEAPNTGELFF
TGTGCCAGCAAGGAGGCGCCGAACACCGGGGAGCTGTTTTTT
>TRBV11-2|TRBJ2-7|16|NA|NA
CASSLFPGISTYEQYF
TGTGCCAGCAGCTTATTTCCAGGGATCTCCACCTACGAGCAGTACTTC
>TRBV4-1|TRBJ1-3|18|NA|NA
CASSQREKTGSSGNTIYF
TGCGCCAGCAGCCAACGAGAAAAAACAGGGAGCTCTGGAAACACCATATATTTT
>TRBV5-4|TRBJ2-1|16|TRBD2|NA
CASSWGAGGAWNEQFF
TGTGCCAGCAGCTGGGGAGCGGGGGGGGCTTGGAATGAGCAGTTCTTC
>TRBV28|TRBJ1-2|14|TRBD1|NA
CASSLVGQGLAWTF
TGTGCCAGCAGTTTAGTGGGACAGGGCCTCGCGTGGACCTTC
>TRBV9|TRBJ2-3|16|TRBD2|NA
CASSTGGGGVTDTQYF
TGTGCCAGCAGCACCGGGGGGGGAGGAGTGACAGATACGCAGTATTTT
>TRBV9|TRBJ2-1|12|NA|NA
CASSSDFNEQFF
TGTGCCAGCAGCTCCGACTTTAATGAGCAGTTCTTC
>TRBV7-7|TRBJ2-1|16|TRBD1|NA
CASSPREDRGGGEQFF
TGTGCTAGCAGCCCTCGTGAGGACAGGGGTGGTGGTGAGCAGTTCTTC
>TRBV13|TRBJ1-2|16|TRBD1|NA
CASSSIRQGPIYGYTF
TGTGCCAGCAGCTCAATCCGACAGGGACCGATCTATGGCTACACCTTC
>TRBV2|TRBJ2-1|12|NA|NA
CASSAEYNEQFF
TGTGCCAGCAGTGCGGAGTACAATGAGCAGTTCTTC
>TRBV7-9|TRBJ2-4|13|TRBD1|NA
CASSSDRGHIQYF
TGTGCCAGCAGCTCAGACAGGGGACACATTCAGTACTTC
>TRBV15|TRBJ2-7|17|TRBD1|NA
CATSRDGVGTGTYEQYF
TGTGCCACCAGCAGAGATGGGGTCGGGACAGGGACCTACGAGCAGTACTTC
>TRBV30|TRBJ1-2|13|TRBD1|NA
CAWSRGQGGGYTF
TGTGCCTGGAGCCGCGGACAGGGCGGTGGCTACACCTTC
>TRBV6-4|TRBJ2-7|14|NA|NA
CASSKDGNLYEQYF
TGTGCCAGCAGTAAGGACGGGAACCTATACGAGCAGTACTTC
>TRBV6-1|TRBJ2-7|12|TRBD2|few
CASSGTTYEQYF
TGTGCCAGCAGCGGGACTACCTACGAGCAGTACTTC
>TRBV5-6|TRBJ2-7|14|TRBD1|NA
CASSLRDRPYEQYF
TGTGCCAGCAGCTTAAGGGACAGGCCCTACGAGCAGTACTTC
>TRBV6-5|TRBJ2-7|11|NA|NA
CARRSSYEQYF
TGTGCCAGGAGAAGCTCCTACGAGCAGTACTTC
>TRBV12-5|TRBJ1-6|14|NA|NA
CASGVSGSNSPLHF
TGTGCTAGTGGGGTGTCCGGGAGTAATTCACCCCTCCACTTT
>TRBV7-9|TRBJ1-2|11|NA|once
CASSPTEFHTF
TGTGCCAGCAGCCCGACAGAGTTTCACACCTTC